The 3 T cell receptor beta chains below come from one sample, sequenced in a study of CD8 T cells in ankylosing spondylitis. These receptors have no known antigen. TCRdb processed the 5' RACE reads anew with MiXCR; each CDR3 protein has one entry. Here the sample spans some 700,000 distinct CDR3 sequences, 15% to 20% being singletons. Study results and caveats: A TCR beta motif of under 10 highly homologous variants seemed to mark ankylosing spondylitis blood.

Sequencing was done on a sample of blood, either unsorted or a sorted T cell fraction (not recorded which). The receptors were gathered from a male donor with ankylosing spondylitis.

V usage is TRBV11-3 and J usage is TRBJ1-2; 8 nucleotides match TRBD1. The V gene end was trimmed by 4 bases and the J gene end by 0 bases; junction bases not matched to a gene: 10. The germline V gene encodes CDR1 SGHNT and CDR2 YENEEA. This CDR3 spans 17 amino acids. The CDR3 DNA reads as TGTGCCAGCAGCTCCCGAGACCGGGACAGGACTAACTATGGCTACACCTTC. This encodes CASSSRDRDRTNYGYTF.

The V and J genes are TRBV5-1 and TRBJ2-5; TRBD2 agrees at 10 bases. From germline, CDR1 is SGHRS and CDR2 YFSETQ. There are 18 residues in the CDR3. Trimming took 1 base from V and 2 from J; bases not matched to a gene: 11. In DNA, the CDR3 is TGCGCCAGCAGCTTGTCCAGCGGGGGGGACAATCTTCAAGAGACCCAGTACTTC. Translating it yields CASSLSSGGDNLQETQYF.

This sequence joins TRBV5-1 and TRBJ2-5, with 9 bases aligning to TRBD1. Germline V CDR1 and CDR2: SGHRS, YFSETQ. The CDR3 has 16 amino acids. V gave up 4 bases and J gave up 1 base; unmatched junction bases: 8. CDR3 region: CASSNYGTGPQETQYF. CDR3 coding DNA: TGCGCCAGCAGCAACTATGGGACAGGGCCCCAAGAGACCCAGTACTTC.